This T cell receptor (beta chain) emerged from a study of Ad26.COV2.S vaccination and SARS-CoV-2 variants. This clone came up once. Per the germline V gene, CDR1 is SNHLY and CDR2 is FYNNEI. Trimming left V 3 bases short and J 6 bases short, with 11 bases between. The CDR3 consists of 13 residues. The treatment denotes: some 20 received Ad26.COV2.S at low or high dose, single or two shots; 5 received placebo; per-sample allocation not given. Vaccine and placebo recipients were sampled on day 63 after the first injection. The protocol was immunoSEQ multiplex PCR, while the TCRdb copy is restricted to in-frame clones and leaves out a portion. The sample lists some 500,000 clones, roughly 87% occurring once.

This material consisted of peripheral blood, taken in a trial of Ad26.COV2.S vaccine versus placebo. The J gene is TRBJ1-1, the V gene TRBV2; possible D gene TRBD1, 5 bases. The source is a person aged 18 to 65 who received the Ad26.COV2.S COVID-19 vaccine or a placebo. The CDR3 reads CASSDQTGPEAFF. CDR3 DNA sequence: TGTGCCAGCAGTGATCAAACAGGCCCTGAAGCTTTCTTT.